This T cell receptor (beta chain) was captured in a study of vaccination and CD4 T cells after COVID-19. This CDR3 is 16 amino acids long. The germline V and J ends were trimmed by 5 bases and 2 bases, with 15 bases remaining between them. The germline V gene has CDR1 SEHNR and CDR2 FQNEAQ (reference sequence). Note on this clonotype: Its antigen is currently unknown.

An Oncomine TCR Beta short-read assay was used to sequence the DNA from cultured CD4+ T cells. One entry per CDR3 protein results from TCRdb running MiXCR on the PCR reads. The table includes about 18,000 distinct CDR3 sequences, 78% detected once. Treatment of the sample: approximately 9-day PBMC culture with coronavirus spike peptide pools or control peptides (ViraFEST assay). This clonotype was obtained from a human donor who received a COVID-19 vaccine. The chain couples TRBV7-9 to TRBJ2-2; the D is unclear. The starting material was CD4+ T cells from blood, cultured in vitro, obtained after SARS-CoV-2 vaccination. The CDR3 coding sequence is TGTGCCAGCAGCCTTGATAGGCAGATCAACACCGGGGAGCTGTTTTTT. This translates into CASSLDRQINTGELFF.